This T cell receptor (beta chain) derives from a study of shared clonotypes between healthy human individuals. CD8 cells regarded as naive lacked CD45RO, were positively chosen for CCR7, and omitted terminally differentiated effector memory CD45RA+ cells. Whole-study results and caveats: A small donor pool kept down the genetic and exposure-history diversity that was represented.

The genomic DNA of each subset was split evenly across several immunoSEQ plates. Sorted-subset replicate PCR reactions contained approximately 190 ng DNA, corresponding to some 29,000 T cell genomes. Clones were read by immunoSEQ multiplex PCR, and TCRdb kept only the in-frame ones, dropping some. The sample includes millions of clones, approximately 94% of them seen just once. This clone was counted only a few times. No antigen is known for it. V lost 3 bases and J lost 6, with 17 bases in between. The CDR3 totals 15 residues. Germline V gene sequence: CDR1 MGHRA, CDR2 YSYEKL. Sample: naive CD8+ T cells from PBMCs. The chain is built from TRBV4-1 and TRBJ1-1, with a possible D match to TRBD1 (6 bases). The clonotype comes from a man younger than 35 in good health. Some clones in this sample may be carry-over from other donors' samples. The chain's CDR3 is CASSQAKGTLSEAFF. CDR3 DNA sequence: TGCGCCAGCAGCCAGGCAAAGGGGACATTATCTGAAGCTTTCTTT.